A selection of T cell receptor beta chains follows, all from one sample in a study of T cells in Graves' hyperthyroidism and ophthalmopathy. MiXCR was run by TCRdb on the multiplex PCR reads, yielding one entry per CDR3 protein. The data show under 300,000 distinct CDR3 sequences, 25% seen once. The sample consisted of blood. The receptors were sampled from a man aged 35-49 years with Graves' hyperthyroidism that later progressed to Graves' ophthalmopathy. Each CDR3 is given without its conserved first and last residue. Size is omitted from some rows. Given values are once, few, many or a class for expanded clones.

CDR3 protein | CDR3 length | V gene | clone size | J gene
SVGSGRVKETQY | 12 | TRBV29-1 | - | TRBJ2-5
ASSFSGQGTGELF | 13 | TRBV28 | - | TRBJ2-2
ASSTSGSHYEQY | 12 | TRBV6-5 | - | TRBJ2-7
SARDPRGLGETQY | 13 | TRBV20-1 | many | TRBJ2-5
ASSLGRLAGIHEQY | 14 | TRBV7-8 | many | TRBJ2-7
ASSLVRDTDTQY | 12 | TRBV11-2 | many | TRBJ2-3
ASSGTLRLEQY | 11 | TRBV6-2/TRBV6-3 | - | TRBJ2-7
ASSLRERQTYEQY | 13 | TRBV7-6 | many | TRBJ2-7
ASSTTTDGYT | 10 | TRBV7-8 | once | TRBJ1-2
ASRRGTSMYEQY | 12 | TRBV6-2/TRBV6-3 | many | TRBJ2-7
ASSLAVQYTGELF | 13 | TRBV5-1 | many | TRBJ2-2
SAKAGSYEQY | 10 | TRBV20-1 | - | TRBJ2-7
ASSSLDISYEQY | 12 | TRBV12-3/TRBV12-4 | many | TRBJ2-7
AARTAPNQPQH | 11 | TRBV28 | once | TRBJ1-5
ASSFPKMNTEAF | 12 | TRBV12-3/TRBV12-4 | - | TRBJ1-1
ASSYGTGTGAEAF | 13 | TRBV6-5 | many | TRBJ1-1
ASSAGSGVKNIQY | 13 | TRBV2 | many | TRBJ2-4
ASSFDTYTGELF | 12 | TRBV27 | many | TRBJ2-2
ASRGDPPRHTGELF | 14 | TRBV9 | many | TRBJ2-2
AISELLAGVAGANVLT | 16 | TRBV10-3 | - | TRBJ2-6
ASSIGISDIQY | 11 | TRBV2 | - | TRBJ2-4
ASTADRDDYEQY | 12 | TRBV6-5 | many | TRBJ2-7
ASTHLRVVSNYGYT | 14 | TRBV7-2 | many | TRBJ1-2
ATSDIQDLIYEQY | 13 | TRBV24-1 | many | TRBJ2-7
ASSFGNSFWGQGSSGANVLT | 20 | TRBV5-1 | few | TRBJ2-6
SARVGGGRSETQY | 13 | TRBV20-1 | many | TRBJ2-5
ATSDGLAGGTVQETQY | 16 | TRBV24-1 | many | TRBJ2-5
ASSPAVGLETQY | 12 | TRBV11-2 | many | TRBJ2-5
ASRKAAGTYEQY | 12 | TRBV28 | many | TRBJ2-7
ASSQGTSGLPYEQY | 14 | TRBV5-1 | many | TRBJ2-7
ASSPQVSGNTIY | 12 | TRBV11-2 | many | TRBJ1-3
ASSYIYEQY | 9 | TRBV5-6 | many | TRBJ2-7
ASSLLAKLGQETQY | 14 | TRBV27 | many | TRBJ2-5
ASRGGQGTYGYT | 12 | TRBV28 | - | TRBJ1-2
ATSRASGLAGYEQY | 14 | TRBV15 | many | TRBJ2-7
ASSYSSGSSTTEAF | 14 | TRBV6-5 | - | TRBJ1-1
AISDGGVYEQY | 11 | TRBV10-3 | many | TRBJ2-7
SAQDRPDNQPQH | 12 | TRBV20-1 | many | TRBJ1-5
ASTMTGYQPQH | 11 | TRBV6-2/TRBV6-3 | many | TRBJ1-5
ASMGASSSRAVSYEQY | 16 | TRBV28 | many | TRBJ2-7
ASSDINRDSEQY | 12 | TRBV19 | - | TRBJ2-7
ASSLHGRELGTGELF | 15 | TRBV12-3/TRBV12-4 | many | TRBJ2-2
ASSFGPGYGYT | 11 | TRBV12-3/TRBV12-4 | many | TRBJ1-2
ASSFLENTEAF | 11 | TRBV6-5 | many | TRBJ1-1
ASSDRPPHYEQY | 12 | TRBV25-1 | few | TRBJ2-7
SVAQGGETQY | 10 | TRBV29-1 | many | TRBJ2-5
AGGQVTGELF | 10 | TRBV6-1 | few | TRBJ2-2
ASSLVTRRGEQY | 12 | TRBV13 | many | TRBJ2-7
ATSESGAQRRGTQY | 14 | TRBV24-1 | many | TRBJ2-5
ASSLAGEGSNQPQH | 14 | TRBV12-3/TRBV12-4 | many | TRBJ1-5
ASSERRAQGNEQY | 13 | TRBV6-1 | many | TRBJ2-7
ATRGGEGNTGELF | 13 | TRBV24-1 | many | TRBJ2-2
ASRGGSDEQY | 10 | TRBV5-1 | many | TRBJ2-7
ASSQRTGRTF | 10 | TRBV6-2/TRBV6-3 | many | TRBJ1-1
ASSTKAGGGGTQY | 13 | TRBV6-5 | - | TRBJ2-5
SARDFVGGRETQY | 13 | TRBV20-1 | many | TRBJ2-5
ASSVTPGPENTEAF | 14 | TRBV6-1 | many | TRBJ1-1
ASSLPTGGSYEQY | 13 | TRBV7-9 | many | TRBJ2-7
ASSFDRDETEAF | 12 | TRBV28 | many | TRBJ1-1